This is a list of T cell receptor beta chains from one sample in a study of blood T cell repertoires in COVID-19. Libraries were prepared by immunoSEQ multiplex PCR; TCRdb keeps only in-frame clonotypes and omits some of them. The data hold about 47,000 clones, with about 80% observed a single time. Sequencing input: peripheral blood. The source is a man in his sixties or seventies with active COVID-19. Both conserved end residues are part of each CDR3. A D gene is named only where the DNA matches it firmly. Some rows have no size entry. The others give once, few or many, or a class for an expanded clone.

abundance	d_gene	v_gene	j_gene	CDR3aa	CDR3nt
-	-	TRBV5-1	TRBJ2-3	CASSFETADTQYF	TGCGCCAGCAGCTTTGAAACGGCAGATACGCAGTATTTT
once	-	TRBV10-3	TRBJ2-5	CAISESEATQYF	TGTGCCATCAGTGAGTCAGAAGCGACCCAGTACTTC
-	TRBD1	TRBV4-1	TRBJ2-1	CASSQDADRGANEQFF	TGCGCCAGCAGCCAAGACGCGGACAGGGGGGCCAATGAGCAGTTCTTC
-	-	TRBV6-5	TRBJ2-2	CASSYTHEAGELFF	TGTGCCAGCAGTTACACGCACGAGGCCGGGGAGCTGTTTTTT
-	-	TRBV6-5	TRBJ1-3	CATKTEGSSGNTIYF	TGTGCCACCAAGACGGAGGGAAGCTCTGGAAACACCATATATTTT
-	-	TRBV5-8	TRBJ2-3	CASSYRDVGRDTQYF	TGTGCCAGCAGCTACCGAGACGTGGGGCGTGATACGCAGTATTTT
-	TRBD1	TRBV5-1	TRBJ2-1	CASSWTGNYNEQFF	TGCGCCAGCAGCTGGACAGGGAATTACAATGAGCAGTTCTTC
-	-	TRBV29-1	TRBJ1-1	CSGEENTEAFF	TGCAGCGGGGAGGAAAACACTGAAGCTTTCTTT
once	-	TRBV5-4	TRBJ2-5	CASSLAGGNQETQYF	TGTGCCAGCAGCTTGGCAGGCGGGAACCAAGAGACCCAGTACTTC
-	-	TRBV7-8	TRBJ1-1	CASRPLPGTEAFF	TGTGCCAGCAGGCCGCTTCCGGGCACTGAAGCTTTCTTT
-	-	TRBV7-9	TRBJ1-1	CASSLLVQGSGAFF	TGTGCCAGCAGCCTACTTGTCCAGGGCTCTGGGGCTTTCTTT
-	-	TRBV4-3	TRBJ1-1	CASSQKQGGLGTTEAFF	TGCGCCAGCAGCCAAAAACAGGGTGGATTGGGTACCACTGAAGCTTTCTTT
-	TRBD1	TRBV30	TRBJ1-1	CAWSLGTANTEAFF	TGTGCCTGGAGTCTCGGGACAGCGAACACTGAAGCTTTCTTT
-	TRBD1	TRBV7-8	TRBJ2-2	CASSLVGTGVPGELFF	TGTGCCAGCAGCTTAGTCGGGACAGGGGTCCCCGGGGAGCTGTTTTTT
few	TRBD1	TRBV28	TRBJ1-6	CASSPPDRDYSPLHF	TGTGCCAGCAGTCCGCCGGACAGGGATTATTCACCCCTCCACTTT
-	TRBD2	TRBV4-1	TRBJ2-3	CASSLERGGTDTQYF	TGCGCCAGCAGCCTTGAGCGGGGCGGGACAGATACGCAGTATTTT
-	TRBD1	TRBV4-3	TRBJ1-3	CASSPGTGPSSGNTIYF	TGCGCCAGCAGCCCAGGGACAGGCCCAAGCTCTGGAAACACCATATATTTT
-	TRBD2	TRBV15	TRBJ2-3	CATSAETSWTDTQYF	TGTGCCACCAGCGCTGAGACTAGCTGGACAGATACGCAGTATTTT
-	-	TRBV5-5	TRBJ2-7	CASSFGQDYEQYF	TGTGCCAGCAGCTTTGGACAAGACTACGAGCAGTACTTC
-	-	TRBV11-2	TRBJ2-7	CASSLAGVSYEQYF	TGTGCCAGCAGCTTAGCGGGAGTTTCCTACGAGCAGTACTTC
-	TRBD2	TRBV7-2	TRBJ2-5	CASSLGFLAGGVETQYF	TGTGCCAGCAGCTTAGGATTTCTAGCGGGGGGTGTAGAGACCCAGTACTTC
-	TRBD2	TRBV2	TRBJ2-5	CASVLGGVETQYF	TGTGCCAGCGTACTCGGGGGGGTCGAGACCCAGTACTTC
-	-	TRBV6-2/TRBV6-3	TRBJ1-1	CASSYSGPDSALGNTEAFF	TGTGCCAGCAGTTACTCGGGCCCCGACAGCGCATTGGGGAACACTGAAGCTTTCTTT
-	-	TRBV27	TRBJ2-7	CASSPRLDLNSYEQYF	TGTGCCAGCAGTCCCCGGCTTGACTTAAACTCCTACGAGCAGTACTTC
-	-	TRBV9	TRBJ1-2	CASRLRQAGYGYTF	TGTGCCAGCAGACTAAGACAGGCCGGCTATGGCTACACCTTC
-	-	TRBV7-9	TRBJ1-1	CASTLGGRSEAFF	TGTGCCAGCACACTGGGGGGGAGGAGTGAAGCTTTCTTT
-	-	TRBV18	TRBJ2-2	CASSPPVSRTGELFF	TGTGCCAGCTCACCACCAGTAAGTAGAACCGGGGAGCTGTTTTTT
few	-	TRBV6-2/TRBV6-3	TRBJ1-2	CASSYKQYGYTF	TGTGCCAGCAGTTACAAGCAATATGGCTACACCTTC
-	-	TRBV5-4	TRBJ2-1	CASSLGGGGGEQFF	TGTGCCAGCAGCTTGGGAGGAGGGGGCGGTGAGCAGTTCTTC
-	TRBD2	TRBV27	TRBJ2-1	CASSTRDYSYNEQFF	TGTGCCAGCAGTACACGGGACTACTCCTACAATGAGCAGTTCTTC
few	TRBD1	TRBV7-9	TRBJ2-7	CASSSGQRYVEQYF	TGTGCCAGCAGCTCGGGACAGCGTTACGTGGAGCAGTACTTC
-	-	TRBV29-1	TRBJ2-2	CSVEGQYPNTGELFF	TGCAGCGTTGAAGGACAGTACCCGAACACCGGGGAGCTGTTTTTT
-	TRBD1	TRBV10-3	TRBJ2-3	CAISAGQGTDTQYF	TGTGCCATCAGTGCGGGACAGGGAACAGATACGCAGTATTTT
-	TRBD1	TRBV5-1	TRBJ1-1	CASSLSGQVEAFF	TGCGCCAGCAGCTTGAGCGGACAGGTTGAAGCTTTCTTT
-	-	TRBV7-9	TRBJ2-5	CASSFWGDQETQYF	TGTGCCAGCAGCTTCTGGGGGGACCAAGAGACCCAGTACTTC
-	-	TRBV7-6	TRBJ1-4	CASSYRDTDEKLFF	TGTGCCAGCAGCTACAGGGACACGGATGAAAAACTGTTTTTT
few	-	TRBV29-1	TRBJ1-2	CSVYSSYGYTF	TGCAGCGTATATAGTTCCTATGGCTACACCTTC
-	TRBD2	TRBV7-2	TRBJ2-2	CASSGLATRTGELFF	TGTGCCAGCAGCGGACTAGCGACGCGCACCGGGGAGCTGTTTTTT
-	TRBD1	TRBV29-1	TRBJ2-7	CSVWTGDSYEQYF	TGCAGCGTTTGGACAGGGGACTCCTACGAGCAGTACTTC
-	-	TRBV28	TRBJ1-2	CASSFVDSSLLYGYTF	TGTGCCAGCAGTTTTGTGGACAGTTCCTTACTCTATGGCTACACCTTC
-	TRBD1	TRBV4-3	TRBJ1-4	CASSKEQGAGRKLFF	TGCGCCAGCAGCAAAGAACAGGGGGCTGGTCGAAAACTGTTTTTT
-	TRBD1	TRBV4-3	TRBJ2-3	CASSQGTGQDTQYF	TGCGCCAGCAGCCAAGGGACAGGGCAAGATACGCAGTATTTT
-	-	TRBV30	TRBJ2-7	CAWSEDTHTYEQYF	TGTGCCTGGAGTGAGGACACTCATACCTACGAGCAGTACTTC
-	-	TRBV6-1	TRBJ2-2	CASSVMGGMGNGELFF	TGTGCCAGCAGTGTTATGGGGGGAATGGGAAACGGGGAGCTGTTTTTT
-	-	TRBV6-1	TRBJ2-1	CASSDGRRAYNEQFF	TGTGCCAGCAGTGATGGGCGCAGGGCGTACAATGAGCAGTTCTTC
-	-	TRBV7-2	TRBJ1-5	CASSLGYSNQPQHF	TGTGCCAGCAGCCTCGGGTATAGCAATCAGCCCCAGCATTTT
-	TRBD2	TRBV18	TRBJ2-7	CASSPYPQRGFHYEQYF	TGTGCCAGCTCACCATACCCCCAGCGGGGGTTCCACTACGAGCAGTACTTC
once	-	TRBV2	TRBJ2-3	CASTTPGGTDTQYF	TGTGCCAGCACCACCCCCGGGGGCACAGATACGCAGTATTTT